Each of the 18 T cell receptor beta chains below was sequenced from the same sample in a study of blood T cell repertoires in COVID-19. Produced via immunoSEQ multiplex PCR; TCRdb's table is partial and in-frame only. The sample comprises 74,000 or so clones, more than 80% of which are singletons, and 2.5% to 3% rests with the top ten. The specimen sequenced was peripheral blood. These receptors came from a man aged 50 or older with acute or convalescent COVID-19.

This chain joins TRBV4-3 and TRBJ2-7; 14 bases match TRBD2. Germline V CDR1 and CDR2: LGHNA, YSLEER. The CDR3 runs to 15 residues. The ends lost 6 bases at V and 2 bases at J; junction bases unmatched: 3. The CDR3 loop is CASRQGLAGAYEQYF. In DNA form, the CDR3 reads TGCGCCAGCAGACAGGGACTAGCGGGAGCCTACGAGCAGTACTTC.

V gene TRBV19 combines with J gene TRBJ2-2, with a weak D call TRBD2 (5 bases). There are 19 residues in the CDR3. Per the germline V gene, CDR1 is LNHDA and CDR2 is SQIVND (reference sequence). The V and J ends lost 0 bases and 5 bases respectively, with 22 bases between them. The CDR3 sequence is CASSIDPTRAVRRTGELFF. DNA of the CDR3: TGTGCCAGTAGTATAGATCCCACGCGGGCGGTACGGCGTACCGGGGAGCTGTTTTTT.

The V call is TRBV4-3, the J call TRBJ2-1, with D hard to call. The germline gives CDR1 LGHNA, CDR2 YSLEER. CDR3 length: 14 residues. Trimming removed 1 base from V and 4 bases from J, with 8 bases in between. The CDR3 DNA follows: TGCGCCAGCAGCCAAGTTGCAGTTTACAATGAGCAGTTCTTC. Translating gives CASSQVAVYNEQFF.

The chain has TRBV15 and TRBJ2-3; 9 positions match TRBD2. The ends lost 5 bases at V and 4 bases at J; junction bases unmatched: 7. This CDR3 spans 15 amino acids. The germline CDR1 and CDR2 sequences are LNHNV and YYDKDF (reference sequence). CDR3 in DNA: TGTGCCACCAGCTTAGCGGGAGAGCCTGCAGATACGCAGTATTTT. Translation: CATSLAGEPADTQYF.

V gene TRBV24-1 combines with J gene TRBJ2-2; D perhaps matches TRBD1 (5 bases). The CDR3 spans 16 residues. The V end was cut by 5 bases, the J end by 0 bases, with 12 bases between. Germline V gene sequence: CDR1 KGHDR, CDR2 SFDVKD. The CDR3 DNA sequence: TGTGCCACCAGTGTTCAGGGCGCCCCGAACACCGGGGAGCTGTTTTTT. It yields the protein CATSVQGAPNTGELFF.

CDR3 coding DNA: TGTGCCACCAGTGATTCAGTGAACACTGAAGCTTTCTTT. This sequence encodes CATSDSVNTEAFF. V and J are TRBV24-1 and TRBJ1-1; D is ambiguous. The CDR3 runs 13 residues. Trimming removed 2 bases at V and 0 bases at J, with 3 bases between. Germline V gives CDR1 KGHDR, CDR2 SFDVKD.

This clone came up once. This chain links TRBV7-9 with TRBJ1-4; the D gene is possibly TRBD1 (6 bases). Germline CDR1 is SEHNR and CDR2 is FQNEAQ (reference sequence). V was pared by 1 base and J by 8 bases, with 14 bases between. CDR3 size: 15 residues. CDR3 protein: CASSLGGDMGEKLFF. The CDR3, as DNA: TGTGCCAGCAGCTTAGGAGGGGACATGGGGGAAAAACTGTTTTTT. Based on the CDR3 plus reference TRBV7-9 and TRBJ1-4, the full variable domain is DTGVSQNPRHKITKRGQNVTFRCDPISEHNRLYWYRQTLGQGPEFLTYFQNEAQLEKSRLLSDRFSAERPKGSFSTLEIQRTEQGDSAMYLCASSLGGDMGEKLFFGSGTQLSVL.

This clone was seen more than once but under ten times. V gene TRBV6-5 combines with J gene TRBJ1-6, with a weak D call TRBD1 (5 bases). V lost 2 bases and J 7 bases, leaving 12 bases between the germline ends. The CDR3 runs to 15 residues. Germline lookup yields CDR1 MNHEY and CDR2 SVGAGI. The CDR3 sequence is CASSYVQGHNSPLHF. CDR3 DNA: TGTGCCAGCAGTTACGTGCAGGGCCACAATTCACCCCTCCACTTT.

The CDR3 sequence is CATSGRTGPGHRETGELFF. CDR3 coding DNA: TGTGCCACCTCGGGGCGGACAGGTCCGGGACACAGGGAGACCGGGGAGCTGTTTTTT. The rearrangement joins TRBV24-1 to TRBJ2-2; TRBD1 agrees at 7 bases. V trimming: 9 bases; J trimming: 5 bases; junction bases outside the gene matches: 23. Germline CDR1 reads KGHDR; CDR2 reads SFDVKD. The CDR3 has 19 amino acids.

V is TRBV5-4 and J is TRBJ2-1; a possible D gene is TRBD2 (5 bases). V lost 0 bases to trimming and J lost 7 bases, with 14 bases between them. This CDR3 has 15 amino acids. CDR1 is SGHNT and CDR2 is YYREEE in the germline V gene (reference sequence). Here the CDR3 DNA reads TGTGCCAGCAGCTTGGGTACGAGAGGGATGAATGAGCAGTTCTTC. This gives the protein CASSLGTRGMNEQFF.

The chain links TRBV3-1 (or the pseudogene TRBV3-2) to TRBJ1-1; tentatively, D is TRBD1 (6 bases). The CDR3 is 16 residues long. V lost 0 bases and J 0 bases, leaving 11 bases between the germline ends. The V gene's germline CDR1 is LGHDT and CDR2 YNNKEL (reference sequence). The CDR3 loop reads CASSQEGAGLNTEAFF. Written as DNA, the CDR3 is TGTGCCAGCAGCCAAGAGGGGGCAGGGCTGAACACTGAAGCTTTCTTT.

The chain joins TRBV3-1 (or the pseudogene TRBV3-2) to TRBJ1-1; 7 nucleotides match TRBD1. Losses at the gene ends were 4 bases for V and 0 bases for J; bases not matched to a gene: 11. Germline CDR1 is LGHDT and CDR2 is YNNKEL (reference sequence). The CDR3 runs 17 residues. In nucleotides, the CDR3 is TGTGCCAGCAGCCCATACCCTCGACAGGGTATGAACACTGAAGCTTTCTTT. Encoded protein: CASSPYPRQGMNTEAFF.

This chain connects TRBV14 to TRBJ2-1, with a possible D match to TRBD2 (5 bases). There are 14 residues in the CDR3. Trimming pared 6 bases from V and 4 bases from J, leaving 13 bases between. The V gene's germline CDR1 is SGHDN and CDR2 FVKESK. CDR3 nucleotide sequence: TGTGCCAGCAGTCGCGACTATTCATACAATGAGCAGTTCTTC. Its translation is CASSRDYSYNEQFF. Combining the CDR3 with reference TRBV14 and TRBJ2-1 gives the whole variable domain EAGVTQFPSHSVIEKGQTVTLRCDPISGHDNLYWYRRVMGKEIKFLLHFVKESKQDESGMPNNRFLAERTGGTYSTLKVQPAELEDSGVYFCASSRDYSYNEQFFGPGTRLTVL.

The chain uses TRBV28 and TRBJ1-2; a possible D gene is TRBD1 (5 bases). Trimming took off 3 bases at V and 8 bases at J, with 10 bases between the two ends. Germline CDR1 and CDR2: MDHEN and SYDVKM. The CDR3 is 12 residues long. This CDR3 is CASSLPSGGYTF. CDR3 in DNA: TGTGCCAGCAGTTTGCCCTCAGGGGGCTACACCTTC.

This sequence joins TRBV12-5 and TRBJ1-2; TRBD1 matches at 7 bases. The V and J ends lost 3 bases and 5 bases, in that order; junction bases with no gene match: 6. Germline-derived CDR1 and CDR2 are LGHNT and FRNRAP. The CDR3 is 14 amino acids. CDR3 loop: CASGLGSGGYGYTF. The CDR3 nucleotides are TGTGCTAGTGGTTTAGGTTCAGGGGGGTATGGCTACACCTTC.

This chain joins TRBV5-4 and TRBJ2-1; D uncertain. The CDR3 runs to 13 residues. Germline V CDR1 and CDR2: SGHNT, YYREEE (reference sequence). V gave up 0 bases and J gave up 7 bases, with 8 bases separating them. CDR3 nucleotides: TGTGCCAGCAGCTTGGCTTTCAGTAATGAGCAGTTCTTC. This codes for CASSLAFSNEQFF.

V and J are TRBV5-1 and TRBJ2-5; TRBD2 matches at 11 bases. The CDR3 consists of 16 residues. The germline CDR1 and CDR2 sequences are SGHRS and YFSETQ. J lost 2 bases, V lost 3 bases, and 6 bases had no gene match. CDR3 region: CASSSGGTSGQETQYF. In DNA form, the CDR3 reads TGCGCCAGCAGCTCAGGAGGGACTAGCGGACAAGAGACCCAGTACTTC.

The CDR3 DNA sequence: TGCGCCAGCAGCTGGGAGGGAAAATCCAATCAGCCCCAGCATTTT. Translated, it gives CASSWEGKSNQPQHF. The J gene is TRBJ1-5, the V gene TRBV5-1, with D unresolved. Germline V gives CDR1 SGHRS, CDR2 YFSETQ. This CDR3 is built from 15 residues. The ends were cut back, 3 bases at V and 3 bases at J, with 13 bases in the middle.